This T cell receptor (beta chain) derives from a study of T cell changes during pregnancy in multiple sclerosis (dated by TCRdb to 2018 to 2020). Notes on the research overall: The study looked at changes in the T cell repertoire across pregnancy in women with multiple sclerosis.

Library creation used the immunoSEQ multiplex PCR assay. Not all clones reach the TCRdb copy of this immuneACCESS table, which keeps in-frame sequences only. Checked studies attribute under half of the gap to unresolved V genes and leave the rest unexplained. The sample records 70,000 to 75,000 clones, around nine tenths of which are singletons. The ten largest account for about 2% of the sample. Of note for this clone: The antigen it recognizes is unknown. Within one base of it there is no much larger clone, and no base qualities were kept.

The germline V gene sets CDR1 to SGHNT and CDR2 to YENEEA. Its CDR3 holds 14 amino acids, cysteine through phenylalanine. Here the CDR3 DNA is all that survives: 42 bases in frame from base 1. Trimming at the junction amounts to 7 bases on V and 0 bases on J, and the germline ends lie 13 bases apart. This clonotype originated in a female donor with multiple sclerosis, enrolled in a pregnancy study. Specimen: peripheral blood, collected in the second trimester of pregnancy. This receptor chain uses TRBV11-3 and TRBJ2-7, and TRBD2 may be the D gene, going by 5 matching bases. CDR3 reads: CASTPTGNSYEQYF. The DNA is as follows: TGTGCCAGCACACCCACGGGGAACTCCTACGAGCAGTACTTC.